A selection of T cell receptor beta chains follows, all from one sample in a study of vaccination and CD4 T cells after COVID-19. TCRdb redid the calling of the PCR reads with MiXCR, one entry per CDR3 protein. Of thousands of distinct CDR3 sequences listed, 55% to 75% are singletons. Their cognate antigens are unknown. The source material was CD4+ T cells from blood, cultured in vitro. All receptors derive from a human donor who had recovered from COVID-19. The CDR3 runs from the conserved cysteine through the conserved F or W. The D gene is left open where the match is weak. The size entry is marked missing in some rows and otherwise reads once, few, many or a size class.

CDR3nt,CDR3aa,j_gene,d_gene,abundance,v_gene
TGCAGTGCTTGGCAGGGGGCCTACGAGCAGTACTTC,CSAWQGAYEQYF,TRBJ2-7,TRBD1,few,TRBV20-1
TGTGCCAGCAGCTTACGGACAGCCCTACTAGCGGGATTTGAGCAGTACTTC,CASSLRTALLAGFEQYF,TRBJ2-7,TRBD2,.,TRBV7-2
TGTGCCAGCAGTTTACCCACCCTTCCCAATCAGCCCCAGCATTTT,CASSLPTLPNQPQHF,TRBJ1-5,.,.,TRBV28
TGTGCCAGCAGTGCAACACCCTACGAGCAGTACTTC,CASSATPYEQYF,TRBJ2-7,.,once,TRBV27
TGCAGCGTTGAAGATCGAGGGACAGACGCTTTCTTT,CSVEDRGTDAFF,TRBJ1-1,TRBD1,medium-sized,TRBV29-1
TGTGCCAGCAGCTCCAGGGATTTTGAAAAACTGTTTTTT,CASSSRDFEKLFF,TRBJ1-4,.,.,TRBV7-9
TGTGCCAGCAGTAGGGACAGGGGGAGCAATCAGCCCCAGCATTTT,CASSRDRGSNQPQHF,TRBJ1-5,TRBD1,.,TRBV6-1
TGTGCCAGCAGTGGTCCGAACACCGGGGAGCTGTTTTTT,CASSGPNTGELFF,TRBJ2-2,.,.,TRBV6-1
TGTGCCAGCAGCTTAGACGGGACTAGCGCAAGCACAGATACGCAGTATTTT,CASSLDGTSASTDTQYF,TRBJ2-3,TRBD2,few,TRBV11-3
TGCGCCAGCACCCTAGCGGGAGTCAACCATGAGCAGTTCTTC,CASTLAGVNHEQFF,TRBJ2-1,TRBD2,.,TRBV5-1
TGTGCCAGCAGTTACTCGACGGGACAGGGAGGCTACGAGCAGTACTTC,CASSYSTGQGGYEQYF,TRBJ2-7,TRBD1,.,TRBV6-5
TGTGCCAGCAGTTCCCCCGGGACAGGGTCGGGTCAGCCCCAGCATTTT,CASSSPGTGSGQPQHF,TRBJ1-5,TRBD1,.,TRBV28
TGTGCCACCAGCAGAGTAGGCACAGATACGCAGTATTTT,CATSRVGTDTQYF,TRBJ2-3,.,few,TRBV15
TGTGCCAGCAGGACCGGGGGGAGTGCCAACGAGCAGTACTTC,CASRTGGSANEQYF,TRBJ2-7,TRBD2,.,TRBV6-2/TRBV6-3
TGTGCCAGCAGCAAAGGGGGCTCCCTCTACGAGCAGTACTTC,CASSKGGSLYEQYF,TRBJ2-7,TRBD1,.,TRBV7-2
TGTGCCAGTGCTCTAGCCGACAGGCCGCGCTCTGGGGCCAACGTCCTGACTTTC,CASALADRPRSGANVLTF,TRBJ2-6,.,.,TRBV19
TGTGCCAGCAGCTATGACAGGGTTCAAGAGACCCAGTACTTC,CASSYDRVQETQYF,TRBJ2-5,TRBD1,.,TRBV7-2
TGTGCCAGCAGATTCGGACAGGGCCTCTATGGCTACACCTTC,CASRFGQGLYGYTF,TRBJ1-2,TRBD1,.,TRBV6-1
TGTGCCAGCAGCGCCCGGGACAGGGGTCTCTCTGGGGCCAACGTCCTGACTTTC,CASSARDRGLSGANVLTF,TRBJ2-6,TRBD1,.,TRBV7-2
TGTGCCAGAAATCGTGGCCCTGGAAACACCATATATTTT,CARNRGPGNTIYF,TRBJ1-3,.,.,TRBV2
TGCGGTGCTATAAGGAGCTCCTACAATGAGCAGTTCTTC,CGAIRSSYNEQFF,TRBJ2-1,.,.,TRBV20-1
TGTGCCAGTAGCATGTCCGGGACGGTCTACGAGCAGTACTTC,CASSMSGTVYEQYF,TRBJ2-7,.,medium-sized,TRBV19
TGTGCCAGTAGTATAGGGGGGGGTCAGCCCCAGCATTTT,CASSIGGGQPQHF,TRBJ1-5,.,.,TRBV19
TGTGCCAGCAGCTTGAGGCCGGAGAACGAGCAGTACTTC,CASSLRPENEQYF,TRBJ2-7,.,.,TRBV7-9
TGTGCCAGCAGGCAAAGTAGCTCCTATAATTCACCCCTCCACTTT,CASRQSSSYNSPLHF,TRBJ1-6,.,.,TRBV4-2
TGTGCCAGCAGTGGGCAGGTGGTTGGCACCGGGGAGCTGTTTTTT,CASSGQVVGTGELFF,TRBJ2-2,.,.,TRBV2